The T cell receptor beta chain described here comes from a study of blood T cell repertoires in COVID-19. The germline CDR1 and CDR2 sequences are SGHAT and FQNNGV. The V end was cut by 5 bases, the J end by 0 bases, with 14 bases between. This CDR3 contains 16 residues. As originally analysed: Estimated nucleated cell counts came from reference gene primer amplification. The assay was immunoSEQ multiplex PCR, and TCRdb's table has in-frame clones only and misses some. The D gene and trimming were derived from the DNA, and the V and J assignments and clone size from that table. The data contain 70,000 to 95,000 clones, more than 80% of them singletons.

The chain recombines TRBV11-2 with TRBJ1-5, with D possibly being TRBD1 (5 bases). This receptor was obtained from a man aged 50 to 59 with COVID-19, enrolled during active disease. The sequenced sample was peripheral blood. CDR3 in DNA: TGTGCCAGCAGCCAAGGGGCCCAGGGTAGCAATCAGCCCCAGCATTTT. Translation: CASSQGAQGSNQPQHF. Using reference TRBV11-2 and TRBJ1-5 for the parts outside the CDR3, the full variable domain is EAGVAQSPRYKIIEKRQSVAFWCNPISGHATLYWYQQILGQGPKLLIQFQNNGVVDDSQLPKDRFSAERLKGVDSTLKIQPAKLEDSAVYLCASSQGAQGSNQPQHFGDGTRLSIL.